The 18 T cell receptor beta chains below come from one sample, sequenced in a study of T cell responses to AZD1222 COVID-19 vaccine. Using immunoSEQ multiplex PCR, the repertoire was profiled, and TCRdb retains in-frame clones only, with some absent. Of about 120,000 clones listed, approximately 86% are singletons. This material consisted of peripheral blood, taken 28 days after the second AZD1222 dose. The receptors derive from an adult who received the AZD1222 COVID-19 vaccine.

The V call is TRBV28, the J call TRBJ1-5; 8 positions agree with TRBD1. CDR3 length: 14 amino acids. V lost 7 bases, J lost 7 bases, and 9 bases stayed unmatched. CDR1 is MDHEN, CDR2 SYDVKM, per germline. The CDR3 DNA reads TGTGCCAGCAACCGAGGACAGGGATGGCAGCCCCAGCATTTT. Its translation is CASNRGQGWQPQHF.

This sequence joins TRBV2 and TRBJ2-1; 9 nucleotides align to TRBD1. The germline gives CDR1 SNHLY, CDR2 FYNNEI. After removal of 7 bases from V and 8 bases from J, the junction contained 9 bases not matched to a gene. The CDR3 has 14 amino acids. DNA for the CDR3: TGTGCCAGCAACCCGGGACAGGGTCGTTATGAGCAGTTCTTC. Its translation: CASNPGQGRYEQFF. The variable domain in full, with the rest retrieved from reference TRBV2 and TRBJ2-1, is EPEVTQTPSHQVTQMGQEVILRCVPISNHLYFYWYRQILGQKVEFLVSFYNNEISEKSEIFDDQFSVERPDGSNFTLKIRSTKLEDSAMYFCASNPGQGRYEQFFGPGTRLTVL.

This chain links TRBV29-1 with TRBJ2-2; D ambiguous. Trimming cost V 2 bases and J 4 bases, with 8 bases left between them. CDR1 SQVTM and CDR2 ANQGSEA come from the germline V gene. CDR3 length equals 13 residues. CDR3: CSVENLSTGELFF. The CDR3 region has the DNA TGCAGCGTTGAAAATCTTTCCACCGGGGAGCTGTTTTTT.

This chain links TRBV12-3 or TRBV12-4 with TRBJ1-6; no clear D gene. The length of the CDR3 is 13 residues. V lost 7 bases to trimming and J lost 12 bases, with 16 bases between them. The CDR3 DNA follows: TGTGCCAGCACCCAGGACGGAGGCCAACCCCTCCACTTT. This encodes CASTQDGGQPLHF.

The DNA of the CDR3 is TGTGCCAGCAGCCAAAGCGACAGGGGCATCAACACTGAAGCTTTCTTT. This codes for CASSQSDRGINTEAFF. The V and J genes are TRBV3-1 (or the pseudogene TRBV3-2) and TRBJ1-1; 8 bases are a match to TRBD1. Trimming removed 2 bases from V and 2 bases from J; junction bases left unmatched: 7. Germline V CDR1 and CDR2: LGHDT, YNNKEL (reference sequence). This CDR3 is built from 16 residues.

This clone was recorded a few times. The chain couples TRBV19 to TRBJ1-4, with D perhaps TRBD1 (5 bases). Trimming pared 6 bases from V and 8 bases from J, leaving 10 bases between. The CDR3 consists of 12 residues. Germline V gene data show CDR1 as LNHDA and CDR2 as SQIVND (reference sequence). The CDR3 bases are TGTGCCAGTAGAAGAGGGGCCGAAAAACTGTTTTTT. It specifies CASRRGAEKLFF.

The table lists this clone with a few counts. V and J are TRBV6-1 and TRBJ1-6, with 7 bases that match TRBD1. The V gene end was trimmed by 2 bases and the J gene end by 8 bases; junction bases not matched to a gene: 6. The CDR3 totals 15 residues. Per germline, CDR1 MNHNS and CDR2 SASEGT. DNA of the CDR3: TGTGCCAGCAGTGAAATAGCAGGGGGACATTCACCCCTCCACTTT. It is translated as CASSEIAGGHSPLHF.

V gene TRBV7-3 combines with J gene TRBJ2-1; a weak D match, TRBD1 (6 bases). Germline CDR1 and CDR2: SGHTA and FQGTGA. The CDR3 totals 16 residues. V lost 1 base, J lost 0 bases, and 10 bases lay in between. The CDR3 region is CASSLIGGGSYNEQFF. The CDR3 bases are TGTGCCAGCAGCTTAATAGGGGGTGGCTCCTACAATGAGCAGTTCTTC.

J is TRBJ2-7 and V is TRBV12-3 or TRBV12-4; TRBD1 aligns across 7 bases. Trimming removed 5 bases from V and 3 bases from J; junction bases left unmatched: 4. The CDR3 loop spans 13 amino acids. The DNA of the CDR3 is TGTGCCAGCAGTCCTAGGACAGGCTACGAGCAGTACTTC. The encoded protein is CASSPRTGYEQYF.

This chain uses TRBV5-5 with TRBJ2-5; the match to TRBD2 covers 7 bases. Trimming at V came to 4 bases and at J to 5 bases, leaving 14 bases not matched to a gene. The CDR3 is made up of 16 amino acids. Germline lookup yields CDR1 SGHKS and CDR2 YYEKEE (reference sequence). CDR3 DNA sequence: TGTGCCAGCAGCCTCCAGAGTACCCTCGGGGGGGAGACCCAGTACTTC. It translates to CASSLQSTLGGETQYF.

The CDR3 loop is CASSLRDNSGNTIYF. The CDR3 coding sequence is TGTGCCAGCAGTTTGAGGGACAACTCTGGAAACACCATATATTTT. The chain has TRBV2 and TRBJ1-3, with D tentatively TRBD1 (6 bases). CDR1 SNHLY and CDR2 FYNNEI come from the germline V gene. The CDR3 sequence is 15 residues long. Between the trimmed V and J ends, which lost 5 bases and 0 bases, there was a span of 11 bases.

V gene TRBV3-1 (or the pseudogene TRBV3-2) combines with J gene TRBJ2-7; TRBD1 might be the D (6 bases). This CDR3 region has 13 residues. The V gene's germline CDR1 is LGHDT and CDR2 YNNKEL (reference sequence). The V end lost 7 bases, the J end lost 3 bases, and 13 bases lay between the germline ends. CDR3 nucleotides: TGTGCCAGCACTACTAGGGGGAACTACGAGCAGTACTTC. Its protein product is CASTTRGNYEQYF.

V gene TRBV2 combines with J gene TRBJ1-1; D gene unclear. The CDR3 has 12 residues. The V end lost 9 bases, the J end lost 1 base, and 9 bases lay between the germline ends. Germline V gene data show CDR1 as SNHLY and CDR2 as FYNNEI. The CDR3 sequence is CARPRRNTEAFF. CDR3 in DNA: TGTGCCAGACCTCGAAGGAACACTGAAGCTTTCTTT.

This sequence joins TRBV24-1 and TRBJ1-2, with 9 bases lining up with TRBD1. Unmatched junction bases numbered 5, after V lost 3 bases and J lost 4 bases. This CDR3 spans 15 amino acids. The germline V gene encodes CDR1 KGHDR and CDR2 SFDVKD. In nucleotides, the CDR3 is TGTGCCACCAGTGATCCCGGGACAGGGTCCTATGGCTACACCTTC. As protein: CATSDPGTGSYGYTF.

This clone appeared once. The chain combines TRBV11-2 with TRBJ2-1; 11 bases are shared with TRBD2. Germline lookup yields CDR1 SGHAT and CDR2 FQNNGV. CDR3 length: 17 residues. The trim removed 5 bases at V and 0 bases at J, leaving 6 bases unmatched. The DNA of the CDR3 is TGTGCCAGCAGCCCTAAACTAGCGGGGGACTCCTACAATGAGCAGTTCTTC. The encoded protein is CASSPKLAGDSYNEQFF.

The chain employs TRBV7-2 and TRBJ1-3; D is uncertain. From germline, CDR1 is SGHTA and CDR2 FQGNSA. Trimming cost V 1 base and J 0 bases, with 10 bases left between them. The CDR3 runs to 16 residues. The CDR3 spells CASSLGAAASGNTIYF. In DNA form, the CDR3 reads TGTGCCAGCAGCTTAGGGGCGGCAGCCTCTGGAAACACCATATATTTT.

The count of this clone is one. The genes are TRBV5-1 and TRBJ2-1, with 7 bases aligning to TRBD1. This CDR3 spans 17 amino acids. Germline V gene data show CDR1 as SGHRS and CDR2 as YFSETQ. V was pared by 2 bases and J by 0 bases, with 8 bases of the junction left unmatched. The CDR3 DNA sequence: TGCGCCAGCAGCTTCGCTCTTTACAGGGGCTCCTACAATGAGCAGTTCTTC. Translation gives CASSFALYRGSYNEQFF.

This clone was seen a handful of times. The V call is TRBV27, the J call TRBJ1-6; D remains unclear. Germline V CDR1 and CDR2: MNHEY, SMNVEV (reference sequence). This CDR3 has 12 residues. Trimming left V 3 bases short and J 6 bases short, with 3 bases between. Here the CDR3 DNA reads TGTGCCAGCAGTTTGCGTAATTCACCCCTCCACTTT. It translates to CASSLRNSPLHF.